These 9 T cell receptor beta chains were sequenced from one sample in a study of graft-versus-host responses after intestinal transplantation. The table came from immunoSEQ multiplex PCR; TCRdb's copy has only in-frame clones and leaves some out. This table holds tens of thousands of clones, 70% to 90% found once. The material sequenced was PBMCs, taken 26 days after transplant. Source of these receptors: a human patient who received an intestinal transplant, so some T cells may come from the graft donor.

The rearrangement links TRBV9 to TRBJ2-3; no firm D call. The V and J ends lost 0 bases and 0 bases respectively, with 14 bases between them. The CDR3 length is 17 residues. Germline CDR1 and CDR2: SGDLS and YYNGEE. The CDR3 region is CASSVERNPTSTDTQYF. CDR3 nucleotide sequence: TGTGCCAGCAGCGTAGAAAGAAATCCGACTAGCACAGATACGCAGTATTTT.

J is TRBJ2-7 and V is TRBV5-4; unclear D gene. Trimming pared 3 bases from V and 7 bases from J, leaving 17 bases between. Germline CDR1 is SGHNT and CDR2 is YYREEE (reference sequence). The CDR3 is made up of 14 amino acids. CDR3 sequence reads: CASSWSPEPREQYF. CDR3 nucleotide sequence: TGTGCCAGCAGCTGGAGCCCTGAACCTCGGGAGCAGTACTTC.

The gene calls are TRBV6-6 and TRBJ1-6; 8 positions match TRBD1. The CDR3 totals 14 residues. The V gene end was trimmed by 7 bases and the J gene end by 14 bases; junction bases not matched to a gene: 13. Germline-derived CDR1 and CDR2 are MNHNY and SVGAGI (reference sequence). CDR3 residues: CASIQGQAERALHF. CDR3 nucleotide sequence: TGTGCCAGCATTCAGGGACAGGCGGAAAGGGCCCTCCACTTT.

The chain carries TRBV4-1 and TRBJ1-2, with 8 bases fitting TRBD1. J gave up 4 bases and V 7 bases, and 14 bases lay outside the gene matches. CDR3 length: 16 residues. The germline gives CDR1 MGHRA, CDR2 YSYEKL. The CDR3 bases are TGCGCCAGCATTACCCACCCCAACCAGGGGGCCTATGGCTACACCTTC. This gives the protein CASITHPNQGAYGYTF.

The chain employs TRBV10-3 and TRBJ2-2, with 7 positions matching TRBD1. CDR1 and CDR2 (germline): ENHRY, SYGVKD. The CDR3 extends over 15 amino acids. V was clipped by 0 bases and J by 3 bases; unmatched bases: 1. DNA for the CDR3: TGTGCCATCAGTGAGTCTGACAGGGACACCGGGGAGCTGTTTTTT. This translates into CAISESDRDTGELFF.

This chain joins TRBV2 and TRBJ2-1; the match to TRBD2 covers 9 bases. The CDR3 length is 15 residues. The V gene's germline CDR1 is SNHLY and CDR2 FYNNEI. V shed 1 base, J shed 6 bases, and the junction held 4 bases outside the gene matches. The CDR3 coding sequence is TGTGCCAGCAGTGAAGGCGGGGGGGCCGGCAATGAGCAGTTCTTC. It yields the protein CASSEGGGAGNEQFF. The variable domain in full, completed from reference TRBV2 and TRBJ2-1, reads EPEVTQTPSHQVTQMGQEVILRCVPISNHLYFYWYRQILGQKVEFLVSFYNNEISEKSEIFDDQFSVERPDGSNFTLKIRSTKLEDSAMYFCASSEGGGAGNEQFFGPGTRLTVL.

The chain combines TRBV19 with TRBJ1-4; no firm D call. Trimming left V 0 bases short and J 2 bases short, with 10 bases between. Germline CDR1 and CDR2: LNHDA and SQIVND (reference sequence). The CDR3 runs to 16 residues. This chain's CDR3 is CASSIDHRVTNEKLFF. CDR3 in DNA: TGTGCCAGTAGTATAGATCACCGGGTCACTAATGAAAAACTGTTTTTT.

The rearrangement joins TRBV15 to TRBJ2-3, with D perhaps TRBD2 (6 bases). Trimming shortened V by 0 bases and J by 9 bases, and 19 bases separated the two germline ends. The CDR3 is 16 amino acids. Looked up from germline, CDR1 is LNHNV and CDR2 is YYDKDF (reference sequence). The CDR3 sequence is CATSRDLSGVGDTQYF. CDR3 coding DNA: TGTGCCACCAGCAGAGATTTATCGGGGGTGGGTGACACGCAGTATTTT.

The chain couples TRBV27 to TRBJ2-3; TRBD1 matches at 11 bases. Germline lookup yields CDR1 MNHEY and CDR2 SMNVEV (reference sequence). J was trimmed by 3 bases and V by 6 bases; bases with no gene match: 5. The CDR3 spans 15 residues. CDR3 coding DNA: TGTGCCAGCAGCTATGGGACAGGGGGGACAGATACGCAGTATTTT. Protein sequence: CASSYGTGGTDTQYF.